The 17 T cell receptor beta chains below all came from one sample that was sequenced in a study of shared T cell receptors in the human thymus. The protocol was immunoSEQ multiplex PCR, while the TCRdb copy is restricted to in-frame clones and leaves out a portion. In the table there are over 650,000 clones, 70% to 90% of which are singletons. The same data also contributed to another study, on human thymus T cells.

Sequenced input: thymocytes. Source of these receptors: a boy younger than two with a congenital heart defect.

The genes are TRBV28 and TRBJ2-4; D remains ambiguous. The length of the CDR3 is 14 residues. With 7 bases removed from V and 0 bases from J, the gap between germline ends came to 10 bases. Germline values: CDR1 MDHEN, CDR2 SYDVKM. As DNA, the CDR3 is TGTGCCAGCACTAAGGAGAGAGCCAAAAACATTCAGTACTTC. Residues: CASTKERAKNIQYF. Full variable domain (outside the CDR3, taken from reference TRBV28 and TRBJ2-4): DVKVTQSSRYLVKRTGEKVFLECVQDMDHENMFWYRQDPGLGLRLIYFSYDVKMKEKGDIPEGYSVSREKKERFSLILESASTNQTSMYLCASTKERAKNIQYFGAGTRLSVL.

The rearrangement links TRBV4-3 to TRBJ1-2; TRBD1 agrees at 8 bases. Germline V gene lookup returns CDR1 LGHNA and CDR2 YSLEER. V gave up 3 bases and J gave up 4 bases; unmatched junction bases: 10. The CDR3 length is 16 residues. The CDR3: CASSQNTGGKGYGYTF. CDR3 in DNA: TGCGCCAGCAGCCAGAATACAGGGGGAAAGGGCTATGGCTACACCTTC.

The chain has TRBV15 and TRBJ2-1; 9 bases agree with TRBD2. The CDR3 runs 16 residues. Germline V lookup: CDR1 LNHNV, CDR2 YYDKDF (reference sequence). Losses at the gene ends were 0 bases for V and 4 bases for J; bases not matched to a gene: 4. The CDR3 nucleotides are TGTGCCACCAGCAGAGAGCGACTAGCGGTATACAATGAGCAGTTCTTC. As protein: CATSRERLAVYNEQFF.

This sequence joins TRBV6-1 and TRBJ1-5; weak D call: TRBD1 (5 bases). Per the germline V gene, CDR1 is MNHNS and CDR2 is SASEGT. This CDR3 spans 14 amino acids. V was cut by 4 bases and J by 7 bases, with 14 bases left in between. CDR3 residues: CASSATGLLQPQHF. CDR3 in DNA: TGTGCCAGCAGTGCAACGGGACTATTGCAGCCCCAGCATTTT.

V is TRBV28 and J is TRBJ1-5; D unclear. CDR3 length: 18 amino acids. In germline, CDR1 is MDHEN, CDR2 SYDVKM. Deletions cut 2 bases from V and 6 bases from J, with 23 bases between. The CDR3 DNA reads as TGTGCCAGCAGTTTACGGGAGGGTCTCCCGAGGTCGTCTCAGCCCCAGCATTTT. It encodes CASSLREGLPRSSQPQHF.

The sample holds one count of this clone. V gene TRBV6-6 combines with J gene TRBJ1-5; TRBD1 agrees at 9 bases. The length of the CDR3 is 15 residues. V lost 6 bases, J lost 8 bases, and 11 bases stayed unmatched. Germline CDR1 MNHNY, CDR2 SVGAGI (reference sequence). DNA for the CDR3: TGTGCCAGCAGGGGGGGACAGGGTAAGAAAAAGCCCCAGCATTTT. Its protein is CASRGGQGKKKPQHF.

The chain links TRBV5-1 to TRBJ2-7; D might be TRBD1 (7 bases). Germline-derived CDR1 and CDR2 are SGHRS and YFSETQ. This CDR3 is 14 amino acids long. V lost 1 base, J lost 3 bases, and 11 bases lay in between. CDR3 loop: CASSLWQGGYEQYF. CDR3 coding DNA: TGCGCCAGCAGCTTGTGGCAGGGGGGCTACGAGCAGTACTTC.

The rearrangement links TRBV28 to TRBJ2-3; TRBD2 matches at 9 bases. After removal of 2 bases from V and 0 bases from J, the junction contained 9 bases not matched to a gene. CDR1 is MDHEN, CDR2 SYDVKM, per germline. There are 18 residues in the CDR3. The CDR3 DNA reads TGTGCCAGCAGTTTAACAGTAGTAGCGGGAGCTAGCACAGATACGCAGTATTTT. This gives the protein CASSLTVVAGASTDTQYF.

The V and J genes are TRBV6-1 and TRBJ2-7, with D maybe TRBD2 (5 bases). V lost 1 base, J lost 4 bases, and 17 bases lay in between. In germline, CDR1 is MNHNS, CDR2 SASEGT. CDR3 length equals 16 residues. CDR3 amino acids: CASSEGFWRTDYEQYF. The CDR3 DNA reads TGTGCCAGCAGTGAAGGGTTTTGGCGGACTGATTACGAGCAGTACTTC.

The V call is TRBV2, the J call TRBJ1-3, with D perhaps matching TRBD1 (6 bases). This CDR3 is built from 15 residues. Germline CDR1 reads SNHLY; CDR2 reads FYNNEI. V was cut by 2 bases and J by 7 bases, with 15 bases left in between. In nucleotides, the CDR3 is TGTGCCAGCAGTGAACACCGGCAGGGGAAGAACACCATATATTTT. Amino acid sequence: CASSEHRQGKNTIYF.

The chain uses TRBV4-3 and TRBJ2-7; 7 bases are a match to TRBD1. Germline V gene data show CDR1 as LGHNA and CDR2 as YSLEER. Germline trimming cut 5 bases from V and 6 bases from J; bases unmatched to any gene: 7. The CDR3 sequence is 13 residues long. CDR3 bases: TGCGCCAGCAGCTTAGGGGGCCTGAGCGAGCAGTACTTC. Translation gives CASSLGGLSEQYF.

CDR3 nucleotide sequence: TGTGCCAGTAGTTCCGCTACAGGTCCCTACGAGCAGTACTTC. Protein product: CASSSATGPYEQYF. The V and J genes are TRBV19 and TRBJ2-7; TRBD1 might be the D (5 bases). There are 14 residues in the CDR3. Looked up from germline, CDR1 is LNHDA and CDR2 is SQIVND (reference sequence). V lost 5 bases, J lost 2 bases, and 13 bases lay in between.

V usage is TRBV25-1 and J usage is TRBJ2-3, with TRBD2 identical over 10 bases. Germline CDR1 reads MGHDK; CDR2 reads SYGVNS. Unmatched junction bases numbered 7, after V lost 2 bases and J lost 2 bases. The CDR3 is 17 residues long. The CDR3 coding sequence is TGTGCCAGCAGTGAAAACCCTAGCGGGAGTCCCACAGATACGCAGTATTTT. Amino acids: CASSENPSGSPTDTQYF.

This clone was recorded a few times. This rearrangement joins TRBV27 to TRBJ2-7; 7 bases are shared with TRBD1. This CDR3 region has 14 residues. The trim removed 4 bases at V and 6 bases at J, leaving 9 bases unmatched. Per germline, CDR1 MNHEY and CDR2 SMNVEV (reference sequence). CDR3 protein: CASSSPDRAGEQYF. The CDR3 coding sequence is TGTGCCAGCAGTTCGCCCGACAGGGCTGGCGAGCAGTACTTC.

The rearrangement joins TRBV7-9 to TRBJ2-4, with 11 bases fitting TRBD1. Trimming at V came to 1 base and at J to 2 bases, leaving 7 bases not matched to a gene. This CDR3 has 18 amino acids. The germline V gene encodes CDR1 SEHNR and CDR2 FQNEAQ (reference sequence). The CDR3 region is CASSLVFGQGAPKNIQYF. The CDR3 coding sequence is TGTGCCAGCAGCTTAGTTTTCGGACAGGGGGCCCCCAAAAACATTCAGTACTTC.

V usage is TRBV5-4 and J usage is TRBJ2-5, with 7 bases matching TRBD2. J lost 2 bases, V lost 3 bases, and 7 bases had no gene match. The CDR3 length is 15 residues. Germline V gene data show CDR1 as SGHNT and CDR2 as YYREEE (reference sequence). The CDR3 loop is CASSSPLAAQETQYF. CDR3 in DNA: TGTGCCAGCAGCTCTCCTCTAGCGGCTCAAGAGACCCAGTACTTC.

The sample holds one count of this clone. The V and J genes are TRBV27 and TRBJ2-1, with a tentative D call TRBD2 (6 bases). The CDR3 is 17 amino acids. The V end was cut by 5 bases, the J end by 1 base, with 18 bases between. Germline V gene data show CDR1 as MNHEY and CDR2 as SMNVEV (reference sequence). The DNA for the CDR3 is TGTGCCAGCAGTCCTCAACGACTAGTAGGTTCCTACAATGAGCAGTTCTTC. As protein: CASSPQRLVGSYNEQFF.